This T cell receptor (beta chain) emerged from a study of response to subunit inactivated influenza vaccine listed by TCRdb under 2018. Regarding the research as a whole: The study used deep quantitative T cell receptor repertoire profiling to track responses to a trivalent subunit inactivated influenza vaccine. Results and caveats for the whole study, not just this receptor: It was suggested by the authors that each seasonal influenza vaccination may recruit only a limited number of new T cells.

Libraries were made using RT-PCR. Data came from an Illumina HiSeq 2500. TCRdb reworked the public reads: Q25 trimming with fastp, MiXCR clone assembly, productive beta chains retained. Each entry is one CDR3 protein sequence, shown with its most common DNA and genes. The sample table shows hundreds of thousands of distinct CDR3 sequences, and about 18% are seen once. The ten largest clones capture approximately 10% of the sample. The CDR3 holds 14 amino acids from the cysteine to the phenylalanine. Left in the record is the CDR3 DNA by itself, 42 bases read in frame from the first base. V loses 7 bases at its end and J loses 0 bases; junction bases beyond the gene matches: 5. The CDR1 and CDR2 encoded by the germline V gene are SQVTM and ANQGSEA. Note on this clonotype: It lacks a known antigen. Base qualities are missing; no much larger clone stands one base away.

This sequence was found in a man in his fifties who received an inactivated influenza vaccine. Donor details come from another sample of the same person, matched by shared clones. The chain links TRBV29-1 with TRBJ2-1; TRBD1 matches 8 bases in the middle. Sequenced material: PBMCs from blood, taken less than 6 days after vaccination. This receptor carries the CDR3 CSASTGDSYNEQFF. The DNA sequence follows: TGCAGCGCGTCGACAGGGGACTCCTACAATGAGCAGTTCTTC.